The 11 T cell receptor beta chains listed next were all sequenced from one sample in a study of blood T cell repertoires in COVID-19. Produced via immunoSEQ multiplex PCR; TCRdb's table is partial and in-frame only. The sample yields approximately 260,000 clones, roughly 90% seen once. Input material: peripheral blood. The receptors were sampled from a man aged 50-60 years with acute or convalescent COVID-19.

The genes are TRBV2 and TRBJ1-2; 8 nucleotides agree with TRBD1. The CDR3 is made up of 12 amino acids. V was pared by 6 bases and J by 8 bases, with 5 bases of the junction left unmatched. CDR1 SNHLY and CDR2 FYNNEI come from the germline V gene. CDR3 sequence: CASRGTGVGYTF. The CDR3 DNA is TGTGCCAGCAGGGGGACAGGTGTGGGCTACACCTTC.

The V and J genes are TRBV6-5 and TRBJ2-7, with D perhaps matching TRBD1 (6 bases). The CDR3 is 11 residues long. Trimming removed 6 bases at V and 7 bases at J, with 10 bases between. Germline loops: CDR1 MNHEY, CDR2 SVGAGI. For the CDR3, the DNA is TGTGCCAGCAGGGGGGCCGGGGAGCAGTACTTC. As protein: CASRGAGEQYF.

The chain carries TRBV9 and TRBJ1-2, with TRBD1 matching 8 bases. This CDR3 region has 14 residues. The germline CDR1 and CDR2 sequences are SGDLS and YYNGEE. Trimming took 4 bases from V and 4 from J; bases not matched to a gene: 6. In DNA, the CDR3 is TGTGCCAGCAGCAAGAGACAGGGGAGCTATGGCTACACCTTC. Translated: CASSKRQGSYGYTF.

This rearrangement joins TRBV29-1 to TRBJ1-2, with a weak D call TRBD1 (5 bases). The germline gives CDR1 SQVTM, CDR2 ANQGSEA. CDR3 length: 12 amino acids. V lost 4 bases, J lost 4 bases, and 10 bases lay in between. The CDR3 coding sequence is TGCAGCGTTGGCGACAGACGCTATGGCTACACCTTC. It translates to CSVGDRRYGYTF.

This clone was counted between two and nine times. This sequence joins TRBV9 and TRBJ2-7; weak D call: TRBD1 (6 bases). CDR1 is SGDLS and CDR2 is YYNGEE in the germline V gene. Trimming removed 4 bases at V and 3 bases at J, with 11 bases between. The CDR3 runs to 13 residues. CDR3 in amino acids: CASSPHRDYEQYF. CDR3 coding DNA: TGTGCCAGCAGCCCCCACAGGGACTACGAGCAGTACTTC.

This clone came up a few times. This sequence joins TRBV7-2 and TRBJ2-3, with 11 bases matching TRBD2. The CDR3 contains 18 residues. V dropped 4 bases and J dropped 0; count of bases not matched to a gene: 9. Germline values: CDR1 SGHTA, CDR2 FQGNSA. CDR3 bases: TGTGCCAGCAGCTCCTTTAGCGGGGGGGAACTGAGCACAGATACGCAGTATTTT. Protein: CASSSFSGGELSTDTQYF.

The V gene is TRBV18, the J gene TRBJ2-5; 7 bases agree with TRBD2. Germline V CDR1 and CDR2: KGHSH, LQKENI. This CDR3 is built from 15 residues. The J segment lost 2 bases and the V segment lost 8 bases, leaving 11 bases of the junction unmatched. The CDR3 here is CASRAPGLGQETQYF. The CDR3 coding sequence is TGTGCCAGCAGGGCTCCCGGACTAGGGCAAGAGACCCAGTACTTC.

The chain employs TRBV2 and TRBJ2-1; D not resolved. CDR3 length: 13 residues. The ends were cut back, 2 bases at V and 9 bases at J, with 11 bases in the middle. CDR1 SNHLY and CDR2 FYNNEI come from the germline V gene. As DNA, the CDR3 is TGTGCCAGCAGTGAACGATTAGTTGGTGAGCAGTTCTTC. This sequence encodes CASSERLVGEQFF.

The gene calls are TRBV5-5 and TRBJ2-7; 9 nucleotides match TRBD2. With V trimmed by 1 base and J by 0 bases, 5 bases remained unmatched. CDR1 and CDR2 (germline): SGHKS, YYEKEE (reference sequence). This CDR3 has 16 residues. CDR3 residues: CASSLFSGRSSYEQYF. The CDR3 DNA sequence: TGTGCCAGCAGCTTGTTTAGCGGGAGAAGCTCCTACGAGCAGTACTTC.

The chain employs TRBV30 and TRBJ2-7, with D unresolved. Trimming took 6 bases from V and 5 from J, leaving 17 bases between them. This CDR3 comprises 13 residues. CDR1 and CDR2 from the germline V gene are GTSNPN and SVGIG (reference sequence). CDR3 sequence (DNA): TGTGCCTGTAACCTCGTGGGCTTCCACGAGCAGTACTTC. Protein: CACNLVGFHEQYF. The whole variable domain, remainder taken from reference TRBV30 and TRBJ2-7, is SQTIHQWPATLVQPVGSPLSLECTVEGTSNPNLYWYRQAAGRGLQLLFYSVGIGQISSEVPQNLSASRPQDRQFILSSKKLLLSDSGFYLCACNLVGFHEQYFGPGTRLTVT.

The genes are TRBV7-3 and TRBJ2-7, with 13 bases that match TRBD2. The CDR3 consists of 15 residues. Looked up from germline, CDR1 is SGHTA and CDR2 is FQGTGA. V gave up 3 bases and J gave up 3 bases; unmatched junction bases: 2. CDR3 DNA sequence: TGTGCCAGCAGCTTGGGACTAGCGGGGAACTACGAGCAGTACTTC. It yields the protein CASSLGLAGNYEQYF.